The 17 T cell receptor beta chains presented below share a single source sample, sequenced in a study of early T cells in non-severe SARS-CoV-2 infection. TCRdb used MiXCR to reprocess the 5' RACE reads, holding one entry per CDR3 protein. This sample has around 58,000 distinct CDR3 sequences; around 4.7% occur once, and the top ten carry roughly 5%. Sequencing used whole blood. The receptors derive from an adult who was a healthcare worker with PCR-confirmed SARS-CoV-2 infection or an uninfected control (not recorded which).

The chain recombines TRBV2 with TRBJ1-1, with no clear D. Per germline, CDR1 SNHLY and CDR2 FYNNEI. The CDR3 loop spans 11 amino acids. Trimming removed 3 bases at V and 3 bases at J, with 2 bases between. CDR3 in amino acids: CASSDYTEAFF. CDR3 nucleotides: TGTGCCAGCAGTGACTACACTGAAGCTTTCTTT.

This clonotype was seen at least ten times. The chain carries TRBV6-5 and TRBJ2-6, with unresolved D. Trimming took 6 bases from V and 0 from J, leaving 9 bases between them. Germline V gene lookup returns CDR1 MNHEY and CDR2 SVGAGI. There are 15 residues in the CDR3. The CDR3 bases are TGTGCCAGCAGAGAGAGTACCTCTGGGGCCAACGTCCTGACTTTC. It translates to CASRESTSGANVLTF.

There are many counts of this clonotype. The rearrangement joins TRBV29-1 to TRBJ1-1; D call uncertain. Trimming removed 6 bases from V and 3 bases from J, with 17 bases in between. The CDR3 has 14 residues. Germline V gene data show CDR1 as SQVTM and CDR2 as ANQGSEA. This CDR3 is CSVARSSGDTEAFF. In DNA form, the CDR3 reads TGCAGCGTCGCCCGATCCTCCGGGGACACTGAAGCTTTCTTT.

This clonotype was found many times. The chain combines TRBV10-2 with TRBJ2-3; the D is unclear. This CDR3 is built from 14 residues. Trimming took off 7 bases at V and 0 bases at J, with 11 bases between the two ends. The germline CDR1 and CDR2 sequences are WSHSY and SAAADI. In DNA, the CDR3 is TGCGCCAGCACGGTAGACTCCAGCACAGATACGCAGTATTTT. It codes for CASTVDSSTDTQYF.

This clonotype was counted at least ten times. The CDR3 protein is CASSAQGWGTEAFF. For the CDR3, the DNA is TGTGCCAGTAGTGCACAGGGTTGGGGCACTGAAGCTTTCTTT. V is TRBV19 and J is TRBJ1-1; D is perhaps TRBD1 (6 bases). V was cut by 5 bases and J by 4 bases, with 14 bases left in between. CDR3 length equals 14 residues. The V gene's germline CDR1 is LNHDA and CDR2 SQIVND (reference sequence).

This clonotype has a count of ten or more. The V call is TRBV6-1, the J call TRBJ2-7; 8 positions match TRBD2. The CDR3 contains 16 residues. V trimming: 4 bases; J trimming: 1 base; junction bases outside the gene matches: 9. Germline V lookup: CDR1 MNHNS, CDR2 SASEGT. CDR3 sequence: CASSVLSSGSSYEQYF. CDR3 DNA: TGTGCCAGCAGTGTTCTGTCCAGCGGGAGTTCCTACGAGCAGTACTTC.

This clonotype has at least ten counts. The chain has TRBV19 and TRBJ1-2; a weak D match, TRBD1 (6 bases). CDR3 length: 14 residues. V was cut by 3 bases and J by 4 bases, with 12 bases left in between. CDR1 LNHDA and CDR2 SQIVND come from the germline V gene (reference sequence). CDR3 residues: CASSIGQNSYGYTF. The CDR3 nucleotides read TGTGCCAGTAGTATCGGACAGAATTCCTATGGCTACACCTTC.

This clonotype was counted at least ten times. The rearrangement joins TRBV7-9 to TRBJ2-7; D is unresolved. V lost 1 base and J lost 3, with 7 bases in between. The CDR3 contains 13 residues. Germline CDR1 and CDR2: SEHNR and FQNEAQ (reference sequence). CDR3 coding DNA: TGTGCCAGCAGCTTAGGACCGAGCTACGAGCAGTACTTC. Translation gives CASSLGPSYEQYF.

Worth noting for this clonotype: This may stem from a read error, because a much larger clone lies one nucleotide away. This chain uses TRBV20-1 with TRBJ2-7; TRBD2 matches 8 bases. The CDR3 extends over 14 amino acids. Germline V gene lookup returns CDR1 DFQATT and CDR2 SNEGSKA (reference sequence). This chain's CDR3 is CSATRGGSSSEQYF. The CDR3 DNA sequence: TGCAGTGCTACCCGGGGGGGTAGCTCCTCCGAGCAGTACTTC.

This clonotype was observed many times. The chain recombines TRBV7-3 with TRBJ2-1; perhaps TRBD2 as D (6 bases). V was pared by 2 bases and J by 5 bases, with 13 bases between. Germline-derived CDR1 and CDR2 are SGHTA and FQGTGA. This CDR3 region has 15 residues. CDR3 nucleotides: TGTGCCAGCAGCTTACTCGGGGGAGTGAACAATGAGCAGTTCTTC. Amino acids: CASSLLGGVNNEQFF. The whole variable domain, remainder taken from reference TRBV7-3 and TRBJ2-1, is GAGVSQTPSNKVTEKGKYVELRCDPISGHTALYWYRQSLGQGPEFLIYFQGTGAADDSGLPNDRFFAVRPEGSVSTLKIQRTERGDSAVYLCASSLLGGVNNEQFFGPGTRLTVL.

This clonotype has a count of ten or more. As DNA, the CDR3 is TGCAGCGTTGAAGACACCATGAACACTGAAGCTTTCTTT. Translated: CSVEDTMNTEAFF. This rearrangement joins TRBV29-1 to TRBJ1-1; no firm D call. Germline V CDR1 and CDR2: SQVTM, ANQGSEA. CDR3 length: 13 amino acids. Trimming removed 0 bases from V and 0 bases from J, with 5 bases in between.

On this clonotype itself: A read error is likely, as this CDR3 ends without the conserved phenylalanine or tryptophan. The V and J genes are TRBV10-3 and TRBJ1-1; D is unclear. CDR3 size: 14 residues. Trimming cost V 4 bases and J 3 bases, with 12 bases left between them. The germline gives CDR1 ENHRY, CDR2 SYGVKD. The CDR3 DNA reads TGTGCCATCAGTGCTGGCCCCGAGGACACTGAAGCTTTCCTT. Translating it yields CAISAGPEDTEAFL.

This clonotype was counted ten times or more. V and J are TRBV14 and TRBJ2-5, with 9 bases that match TRBD2. CDR3 length: 14 residues. The junction had 5 bases not matched to a gene; V was cut back by 4 bases and J by 5 bases. The germline V gene encodes CDR1 SGHDN and CDR2 FVKESK. The CDR3 region is CASSPAGGFETQYF. DNA for the CDR3: TGTGCCAGCAGCCCAGCGGGAGGATTTGAGACCCAGTACTTC.

This clonotype was recorded a few times. The genes are TRBV5-1 and TRBJ1-2, with a weak D call TRBD1 (5 bases). Trimming pared 0 bases from V and 0 bases from J, leaving 15 bases between. The germline V gene encodes CDR1 SGHRS and CDR2 YFSETQ. CDR3 length: 17 amino acids. CDR3 nucleotides: TGCGCCAGCAGCTTGGAGGCCACGGACACCACTAACTATGGCTACACCTTC. Its translation: CASSLEATDTTNYGYTF.

The genes are TRBV2 and TRBJ2-7; 10 bases line up with TRBD2. CDR3 length equals 14 residues. The germline gives CDR1 SNHLY, CDR2 FYNNEI. V lost 8 bases, J lost 5 bases, and 9 bases stayed unmatched. CDR3 in amino acids: CASATIAGGNEQYF. In DNA, the CDR3 is TGTGCCAGCGCCACAATAGCGGGGGGAAACGAGCAGTACTTC.

CDR3 sequence reads: CASSLGGRGYNEQFF. In DNA form, the CDR3 reads TGTGCCAGCAGCTTAGGCGGGAGAGGGTACAATGAGCAGTTCTTC. The rearrangement links TRBV5-6 to TRBJ2-1; 7 bases are shared with TRBD2. CDR1 and CDR2 (germline): SGHDT, YYEEEE. This CDR3 is 15 amino acids long. Unmatched junction bases numbered 6, after V lost 2 bases and J lost 4 bases.

The table lists this clonotype with many counts. The V and J genes are TRBV6-1 and TRBJ1-1, with 8 bases that match TRBD1. CDR3 length: 15 amino acids. V shed 5 bases and J 5 bases; nucleotides not matched to a gene: 10. Germline lookup yields CDR1 MNHNS and CDR2 SASEGT. DNA of the CDR3: TGTGCCAGCAGTCACCGTGGACAGGGAGAGACTGAAGCTTTCTTT. Its protein is CASSHRGQGETEAFF.